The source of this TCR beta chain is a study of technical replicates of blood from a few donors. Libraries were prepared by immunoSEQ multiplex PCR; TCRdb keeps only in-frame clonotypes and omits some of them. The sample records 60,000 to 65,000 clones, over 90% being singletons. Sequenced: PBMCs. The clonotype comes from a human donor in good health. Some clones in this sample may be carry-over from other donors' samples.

For the CDR3, the DNA is TGCGCCAGCAGCCCCGGGACAGGGAGAATAGATACGCAGTATTTT. Translating it yields CASSPGTGRIDTQYF. V and J are TRBV5-1 and TRBJ2-3, with TRBD1 matching over 9 bases. Germline CDR1 and CDR2: SGHRS and YFSETQ. Trimming removed 4 bases from V and 5 bases from J; junction bases left unmatched: 8. CDR3 length equals 15 residues. Full variable domain (remainder filled in from reference TRBV5-1 and TRBJ2-3): KAGVTQTPRYLIKTRGQQVTLSCSPISGHRSVSWYQQTPGQGLQFLFEYFSETQRNKGNFPGRFSGRQFSNSRSEMNVSTLELGDSALYLCASSPGTGRIDTQYFGPGTRLTVL.